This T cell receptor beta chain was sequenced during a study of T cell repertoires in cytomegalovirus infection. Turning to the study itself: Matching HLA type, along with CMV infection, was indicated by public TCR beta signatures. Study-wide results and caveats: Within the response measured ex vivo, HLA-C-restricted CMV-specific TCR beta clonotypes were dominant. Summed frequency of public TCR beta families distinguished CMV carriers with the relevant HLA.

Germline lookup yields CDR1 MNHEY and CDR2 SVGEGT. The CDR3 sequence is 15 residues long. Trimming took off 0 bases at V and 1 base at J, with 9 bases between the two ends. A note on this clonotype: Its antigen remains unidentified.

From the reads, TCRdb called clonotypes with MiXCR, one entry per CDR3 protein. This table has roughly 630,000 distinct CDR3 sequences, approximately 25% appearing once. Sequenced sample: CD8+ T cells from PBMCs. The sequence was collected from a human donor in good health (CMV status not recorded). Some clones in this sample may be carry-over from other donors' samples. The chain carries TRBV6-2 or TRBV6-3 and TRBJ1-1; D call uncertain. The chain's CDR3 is CASSYSEGSNTEAFF. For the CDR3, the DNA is TGTGCCAGCAGTTACTCGGAAGGCTCGAACACTGAAGCTTTCTTT.